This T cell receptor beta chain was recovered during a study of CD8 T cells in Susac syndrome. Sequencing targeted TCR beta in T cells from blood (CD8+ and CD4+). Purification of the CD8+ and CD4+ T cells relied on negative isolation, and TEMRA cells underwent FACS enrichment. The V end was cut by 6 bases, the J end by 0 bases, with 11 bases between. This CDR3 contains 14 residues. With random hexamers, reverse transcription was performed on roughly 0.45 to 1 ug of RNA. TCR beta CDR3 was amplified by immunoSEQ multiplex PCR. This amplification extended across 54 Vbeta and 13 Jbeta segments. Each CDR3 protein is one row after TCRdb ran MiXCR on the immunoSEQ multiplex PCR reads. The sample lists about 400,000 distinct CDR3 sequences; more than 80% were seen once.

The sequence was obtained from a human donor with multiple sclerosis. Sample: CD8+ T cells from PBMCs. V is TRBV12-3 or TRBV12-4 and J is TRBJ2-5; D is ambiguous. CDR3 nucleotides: TGTGCCAGCAGGACACTTGGGTACCAAGAGACCCAGTACTTC. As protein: CASRTLGYQETQYF.